This T cell receptor (beta chain) was documented in a study of T cells in Graves' hyperthyroidism and ophthalmopathy. As for the study in general: Initial diagnosis, before any treatment, was when peripheral blood was collected.

This clonotype was detected ten times or more. In patients aged 18 to 65, hyperthyroidism was newly diagnosed, with duration under 2 months. Uncontrolled infection, other autoimmune disease, pregnancy or lactation barred patients from enrollment. The CDR3 consists of 16 residues. Germline lookup yields CDR1 ENHRY and CDR2 SYGVKD. V shed 1 base and J 5 bases; nucleotides not matched to a gene: 9. The source material, RNA transcripts, was used to amplify TCR beta CDR3 regions. HTBI primers drove first-round RT-PCR of the TCR CDR3. TCRdb independently ran MiXCR on the multiplex PCR reads; one entry per CDR3 protein. The data show roughly 250,000 distinct CDR3 sequences, roughly 15% seen once.

The rearrangement links TRBV10-3 to TRBJ2-5, with TRBD2 identical over 8 bases. Sequencing was carried out using blood. The clonotype was recovered from a woman aged 40 to 50 with Graves' hyperthyroidism that later progressed to Graves' ophthalmopathy. The CDR3 here is CAISEFIRTSSETQYF. CDR3 coding DNA: TGTGCCATCAGTGAGTTTATTCGGACTAGCAGCGAGACCCAGTACTTC.